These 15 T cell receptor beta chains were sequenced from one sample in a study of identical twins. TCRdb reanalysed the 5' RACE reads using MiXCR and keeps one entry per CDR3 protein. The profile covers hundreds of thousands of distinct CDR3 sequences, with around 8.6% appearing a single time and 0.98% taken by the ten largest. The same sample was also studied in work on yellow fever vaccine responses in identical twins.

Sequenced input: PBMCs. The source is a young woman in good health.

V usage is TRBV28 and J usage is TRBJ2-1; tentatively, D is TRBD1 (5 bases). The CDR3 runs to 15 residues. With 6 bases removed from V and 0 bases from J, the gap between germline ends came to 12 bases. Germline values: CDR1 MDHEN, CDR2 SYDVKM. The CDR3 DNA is TGTGCCAGCAGGTCATTCAGGGTCTCCTACAATGAGCAGTTCTTC. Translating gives CASRSFRVSYNEQFF.

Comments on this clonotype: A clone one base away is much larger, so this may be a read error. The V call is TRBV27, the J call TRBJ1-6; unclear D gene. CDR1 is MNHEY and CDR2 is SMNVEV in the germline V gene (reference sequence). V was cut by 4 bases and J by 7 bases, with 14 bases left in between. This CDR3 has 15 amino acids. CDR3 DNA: TGTGCCAGCAGTTCCCTGGAGATAGTAAATTCACCCCTCCACTTT. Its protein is CASSSLEIVNSPLHF.

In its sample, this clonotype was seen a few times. The CDR3 DNA reads as TGTGCCAGCAGCTTAGTGATGAGGGGGAAGGGGGGCAATCAGCCCCAGCATTTT. Protein sequence: CASSLVMRGKGGNQPQHF. The chain couples TRBV11-2 to TRBJ1-5; a weak D match, TRBD1 (6 bases). There are 18 residues in the CDR3. Germline assignment: CDR1 SGHAT and CDR2 FQNNGV. V lost 1 base and J lost 2, with 18 bases in between.

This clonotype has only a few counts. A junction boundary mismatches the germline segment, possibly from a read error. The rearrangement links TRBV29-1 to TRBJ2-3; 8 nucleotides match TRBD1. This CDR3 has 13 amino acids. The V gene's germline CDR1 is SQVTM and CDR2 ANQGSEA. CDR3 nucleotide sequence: TGCAGCGTTGGGGCAGGGGGCACGGATACGCAGTATTTT. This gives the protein CSVGAGGTDTQYF.

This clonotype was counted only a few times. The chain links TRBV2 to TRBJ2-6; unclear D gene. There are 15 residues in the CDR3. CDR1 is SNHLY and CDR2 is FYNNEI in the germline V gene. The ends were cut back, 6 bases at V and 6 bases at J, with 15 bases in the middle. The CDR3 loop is CASRPWAALANVLTF. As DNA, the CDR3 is TGTGCCAGCAGGCCTTGGGCCGCTCTGGCCAACGTCCTGACTTTC.

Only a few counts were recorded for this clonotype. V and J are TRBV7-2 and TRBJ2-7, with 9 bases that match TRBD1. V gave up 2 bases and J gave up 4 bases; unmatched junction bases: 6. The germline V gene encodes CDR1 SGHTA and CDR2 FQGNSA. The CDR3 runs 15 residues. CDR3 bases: TGTGCCAGCAGCTTATACCCCGACAGGGGGTACGAGCAGTACTTC. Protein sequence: CASSLYPDRGYEQYF. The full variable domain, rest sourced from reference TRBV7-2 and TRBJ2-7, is GAGVSQSPSNKVTEKGKDVELRCDPISGHTALYWYRQSLGQGLEFLIYFQGNSAPDKSGLPSDRFSAERTGGSVSTLTIQRTQQEDSAVYLCASSLYPDRGYEQYFGPGTRLTVT.

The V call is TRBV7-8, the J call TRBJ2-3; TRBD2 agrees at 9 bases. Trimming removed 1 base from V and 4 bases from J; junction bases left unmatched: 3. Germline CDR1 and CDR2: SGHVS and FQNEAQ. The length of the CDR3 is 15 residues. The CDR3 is CASSLDSGRPDTQYF. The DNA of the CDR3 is TGTGCCAGCAGCTTAGACAGCGGGAGGCCAGATACGCAGTATTTT.

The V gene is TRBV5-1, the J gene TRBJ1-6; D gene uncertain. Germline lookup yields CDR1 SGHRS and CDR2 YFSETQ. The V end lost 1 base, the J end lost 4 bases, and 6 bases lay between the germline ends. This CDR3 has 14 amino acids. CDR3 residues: CASSLNRYNSPLHF. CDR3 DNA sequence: TGCGCCAGCAGCTTGAACAGATATAATTCACCCCTCCACTTT.

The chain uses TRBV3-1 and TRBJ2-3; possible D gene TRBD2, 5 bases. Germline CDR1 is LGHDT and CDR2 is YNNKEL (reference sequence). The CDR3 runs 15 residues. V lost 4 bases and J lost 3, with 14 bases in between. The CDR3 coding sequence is TGTGCCAGCAGCCCCTCTGAGGGCCGGACAGATACGCAGTATTTT. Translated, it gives CASSPSEGRTDTQYF.

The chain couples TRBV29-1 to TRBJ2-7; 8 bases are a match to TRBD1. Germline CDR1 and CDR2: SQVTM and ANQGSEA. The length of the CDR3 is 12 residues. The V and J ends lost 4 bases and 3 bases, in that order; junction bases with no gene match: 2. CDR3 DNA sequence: TGCAGCGTTGTACAGGGGGACTACGAGCAGTACTTC. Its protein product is CSVVQGDYEQYF.

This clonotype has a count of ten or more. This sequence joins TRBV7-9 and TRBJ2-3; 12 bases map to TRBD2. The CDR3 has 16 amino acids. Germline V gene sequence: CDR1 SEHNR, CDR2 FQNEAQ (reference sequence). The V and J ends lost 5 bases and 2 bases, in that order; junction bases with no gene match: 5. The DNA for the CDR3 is TGTGCCAGCAGCCTAGGACTAGCGGGACCCACAGATACGCAGTATTTT. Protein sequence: CASSLGLAGPTDTQYF.

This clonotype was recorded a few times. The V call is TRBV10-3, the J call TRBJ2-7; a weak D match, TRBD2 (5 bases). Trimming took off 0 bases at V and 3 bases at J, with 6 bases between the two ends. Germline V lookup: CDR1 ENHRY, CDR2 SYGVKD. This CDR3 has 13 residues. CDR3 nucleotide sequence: TGTGCCATCAGTGAGTCTGAGGGCTACGAGCAGTACTTC. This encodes CAISESEGYEQYF.

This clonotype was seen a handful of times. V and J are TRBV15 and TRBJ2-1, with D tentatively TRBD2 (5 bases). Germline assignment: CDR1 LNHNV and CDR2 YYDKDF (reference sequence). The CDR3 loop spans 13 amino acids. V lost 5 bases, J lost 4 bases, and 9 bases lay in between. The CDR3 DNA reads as TGTGCCACCAGCGCCGGGATTTACAATGAGCAGTTCTTC. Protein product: CATSAGIYNEQFF.

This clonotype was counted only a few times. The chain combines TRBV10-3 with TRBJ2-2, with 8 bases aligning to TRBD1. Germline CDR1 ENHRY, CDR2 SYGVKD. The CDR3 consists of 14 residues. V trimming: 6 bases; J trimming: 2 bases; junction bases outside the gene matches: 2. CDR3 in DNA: TGTGCCATCAGGACAGGGGACAACACCGGGGAGCTGTTTTTT. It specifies CAIRTGDNTGELFF.

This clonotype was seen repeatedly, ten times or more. CDR3 bases: TGCGCCAGCAGCCGGGGGAAGTCCTACGAGCAGTACTTC. Amino acids: CASSRGKSYEQYF. The gene calls are TRBV4-3 and TRBJ2-7; either TRBD1 or TRBD2 may fit D (5 bases each). CDR1 is LGHNA and CDR2 is YSLEER in the germline V gene. V was shortened by 4 bases and J by 1 base, with 8 bases between the two germline ends. The CDR3 has 13 residues.